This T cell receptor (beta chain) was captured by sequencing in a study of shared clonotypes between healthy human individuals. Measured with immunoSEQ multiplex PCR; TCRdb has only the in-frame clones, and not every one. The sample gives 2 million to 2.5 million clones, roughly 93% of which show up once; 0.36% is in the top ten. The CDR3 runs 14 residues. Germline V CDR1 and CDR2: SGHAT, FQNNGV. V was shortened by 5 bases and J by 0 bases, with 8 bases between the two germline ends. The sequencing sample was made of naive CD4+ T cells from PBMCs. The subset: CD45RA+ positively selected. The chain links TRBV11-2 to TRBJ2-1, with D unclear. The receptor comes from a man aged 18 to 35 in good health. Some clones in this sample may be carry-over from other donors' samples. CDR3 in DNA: TGTGCCAGCAGCCAGGCCCTCTCCTACAATGAGCAGTTCTTC. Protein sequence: CASSQALSYNEQFF.